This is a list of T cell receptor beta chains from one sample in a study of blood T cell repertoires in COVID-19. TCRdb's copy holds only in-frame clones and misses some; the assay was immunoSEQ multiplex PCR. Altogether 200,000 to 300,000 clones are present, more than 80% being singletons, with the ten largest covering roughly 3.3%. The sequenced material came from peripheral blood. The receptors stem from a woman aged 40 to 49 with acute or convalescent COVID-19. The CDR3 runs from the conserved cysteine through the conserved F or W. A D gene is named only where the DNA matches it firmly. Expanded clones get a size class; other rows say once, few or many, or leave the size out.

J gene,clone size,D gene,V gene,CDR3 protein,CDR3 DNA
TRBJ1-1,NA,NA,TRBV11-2,CASIQTDTEAFF,TGTGCCAGCATCCAGACAGACACTGAAGCTTTCTTT
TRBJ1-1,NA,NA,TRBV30,CAWSVYEGAEAFF,TGTGCCTGGAGTGTTTATGAGGGGGCTGAAGCTTTCTTT
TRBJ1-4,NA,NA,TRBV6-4,CASSETGTHNEKLFF,TGTGCCAGCAGTGAAACCGGGACACACAATGAAAAACTGTTTTTT
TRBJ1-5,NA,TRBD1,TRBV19,CAAQGELGNQPQHF,TGTGCCGCCCAGGGGGAGCTTGGCAATCAGCCCCAGCATTTT
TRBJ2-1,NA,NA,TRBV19,CASSIVGGSSYNEQFF,TGTGCCAGTAGTATAGTCGGCGGAAGCTCCTACAATGAGCAGTTCTTC
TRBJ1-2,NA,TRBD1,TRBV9,CASSTGPIQGASGGYTF,TGTGCCAGCAGCACCGGCCCTATCCAGGGGGCGTCGGGTGGCTACACCTTC
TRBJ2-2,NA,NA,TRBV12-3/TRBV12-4,CASSIQETGELFF,TGTGCCAGCAGTATACAGGAAACCGGGGAGCTGTTTTTT
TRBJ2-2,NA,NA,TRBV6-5,CASREQGSGTGELFF,TGTGCCAGCAGGGAGCAGGGGTCGGGAACCGGGGAGCTGTTTTTT
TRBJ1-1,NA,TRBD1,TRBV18,CASSPGQSRLEAFF,TGTGCCAGCTCACCGGGACAGAGTCGTCTTGAAGCTTTCTTT
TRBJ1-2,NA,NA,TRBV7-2,CASTSPVRAGYTF,TGTGCCAGCACCTCCCCAGTGAGGGCCGGCTACACCTTC
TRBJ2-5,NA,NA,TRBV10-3,CAISEQGRKETQYF,TGTGCCATCAGTGAGCAGGGAAGAAAAGAGACCCAGTACTTC
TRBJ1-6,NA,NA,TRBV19,CASSRGTGNSPLHF,TGTGCCAGTAGTCGCGGGACGGGTAATTCACCCCTCCACTTT
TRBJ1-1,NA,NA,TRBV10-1,CASSADDPGTEAFF,TGCGCCAGCAGCGCCGACGATCCGGGCACTGAAGCTTTCTTT
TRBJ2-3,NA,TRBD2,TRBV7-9,CASRELANTDTQYF,TGTGCCAGCAGGGAACTAGCGAACACAGATACGCAGTATTTT
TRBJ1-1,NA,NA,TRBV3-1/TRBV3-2,CASSQSGRAFF,TGTGCCAGCAGCCAGTCCGGTAGAGCTTTCTTT
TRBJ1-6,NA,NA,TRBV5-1,CASSLSTRENSPLHF,TGCGCCAGCAGCTTGTCGACAAGGGAGAATTCACCCCTCCACTTT
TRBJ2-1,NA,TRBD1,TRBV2,CASSGGRRSGPFTGGDEQFF,TGTGCCAGCAGTGGAGGTCGGAGGTCGGGGCCCTTCACAGGGGGCGATGAGCAGTTCTTC
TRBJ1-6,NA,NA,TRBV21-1,CASSNGQGAKGYNSPLHF,TGTGCCAGCAGCAACGGACAGGGGGCGAAGGGGTATAATTCACCCCTCCACTTT
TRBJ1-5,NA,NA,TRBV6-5,CASRGAARNQPQHF,TGTGCCAGCAGGGGGGCAGCCCGCAATCAGCCCCAGCATTTT
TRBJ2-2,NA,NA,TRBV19,CASSYLQGYTGELFF,TGTGCCAGTAGCTATCTACAGGGATACACCGGGGAGCTGTTTTTT
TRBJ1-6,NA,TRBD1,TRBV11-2,CASSFTGGPSGSPLHF,TGTGCCAGCAGCTTCACAGGGGGCCCCTCGGGTTCACCCCTCCACTTT
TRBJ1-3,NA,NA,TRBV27,CASSSTVYSGNTIYF,TGTGCCAGCAGCTCGACAGTGTACTCTGGAAACACCATATATTTT
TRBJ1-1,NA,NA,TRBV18,CASSTSKVNTEAFF,TGTGCCAGCTCCACAAGTAAAGTGAACACTGAAGCTTTCTTT
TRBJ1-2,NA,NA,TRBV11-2,CASRPRRRGVYGYTF,TGTGCCAGCAGACCCAGACGTCGGGGTGTCTATGGCTACACCTTC
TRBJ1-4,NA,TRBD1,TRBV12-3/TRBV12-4,CASGDRLNEKLFF,TGTGCCAGCGGGGACAGGCTTAATGAAAAACTGTTTTTT
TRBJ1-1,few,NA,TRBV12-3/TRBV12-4,CASREAFF,TGTGCCAGCCGTGAAGCTTTCTTT
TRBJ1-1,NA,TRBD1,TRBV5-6,CASSLSTGGYMNTEAFF,TGTGCCAGCAGCTTGAGTACAGGGGGTTACATGAACACTGAAGCTTTCTTT
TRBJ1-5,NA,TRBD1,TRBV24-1,CATRGTGSNQPQHF,TGTGCCACCCGGGGGACAGGTAGCAATCAGCCCCAGCATTTT
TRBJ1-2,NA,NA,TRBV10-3,CAISGSLGTNYGYTF,TGTGCCATCAGTGGTTCACTCGGGACAAACTATGGCTACACCTTC
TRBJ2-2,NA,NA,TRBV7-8,CASSRERDLVWNTGELFF,TGTGCCAGCAGCCGAGAAAGAGATTTGGTGTGGAACACCGGGGAGCTGTTTTTT
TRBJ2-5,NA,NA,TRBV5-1,CASSLVAGGRETQYF,TGCGCCAGCAGCTTGGTAGCTGGGGGCCGGGAGACCCAGTACTTC
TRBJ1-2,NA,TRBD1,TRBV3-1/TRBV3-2,CASSQAPGQASGGYTF,TGTGCCAGCAGCCAAGCCCCTGGACAGGCCTCGGGTGGCTACACCTTC
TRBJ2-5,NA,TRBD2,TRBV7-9,CASSLGGGGSQETQYF,TGTGCCAGCAGCTTAGGGGGCGGGGGGTCCCAAGAGACCCAGTACTTC
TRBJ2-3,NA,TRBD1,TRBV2,CASNNYRGRTDTQYF,TGTGCCAGCAACAACTACAGGGGGCGCACAGATACGCAGTATTTT
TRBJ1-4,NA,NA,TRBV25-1,CASSVRYLEKLFF,TGTGCCAGCAGTGTGCGGTACCTGGAAAAACTGTTTTTT
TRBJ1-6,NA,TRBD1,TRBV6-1,CASSVPGQGATYNSPLHF,TGTGCCAGCAGTGTCCCGGGACAGGGGGCCACCTATAATTCACCCCTCCACTTT
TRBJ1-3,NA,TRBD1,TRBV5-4,CASSLEGAGGNTIYF,TGTGCCAGCAGCTTGGAGGGGGCAGGTGGAAACACCATATATTTT
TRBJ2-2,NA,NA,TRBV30,CAWDRTGLNTGELFF,TGTGCCTGGGATAGAACAGGGTTAAACACCGGGGAGCTGTTTTTT
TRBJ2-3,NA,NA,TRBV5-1,CASSLMGAGAFTDTQYF,TGCGCCAGCAGCTTGATGGGGGCGGGGGCCTTCACAGATACGCAGTATTTT
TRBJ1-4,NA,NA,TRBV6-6,CASSYSGSEKLFF,TGTGCCAGCAGTTACTCCGGGAGTGAAAAACTGTTTTTT
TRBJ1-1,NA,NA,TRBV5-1,CASGSGVGDTEAFF,TGCGCCAGCGGCTCGGGGGTCGGGGACACTGAAGCTTTCTTT
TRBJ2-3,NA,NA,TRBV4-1,CASSQGRHTDTQYF,TGCGCCAGCAGCCAAGGTAGACACACAGATACGCAGTATTTT
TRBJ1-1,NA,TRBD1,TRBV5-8,CASSLDRGEAFF,TGTGCCAGCAGCCTAGACAGGGGAGAAGCTTTCTTT
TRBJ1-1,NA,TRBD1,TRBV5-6,CARGQVRTYGTEAFF,TGTGCCAGGGGACAGGTTAGAACGTATGGCACTGAAGCTTTCTTT
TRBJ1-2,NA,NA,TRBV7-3,CASSLTTDSYGYTF,TGTGCCAGCAGCTTAACTACAGACAGCTATGGCTACACCTTC
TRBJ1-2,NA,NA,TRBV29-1,CSVEETGNGYTF,TGCAGCGTTGAAGAAACAGGGAATGGCTACACCTTC
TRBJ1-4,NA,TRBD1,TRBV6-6,CASSRKGAIGSSNEKLFF,TGTGCCAGCAGCCGAAAGGGGGCTATAGGGTCGTCTAATGAAAAACTGTTTTTT
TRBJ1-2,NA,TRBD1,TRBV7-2,CASSLGPRIDRGGYTF,TGTGCCAGCAGCTTAGGCCCGAGAATAGACAGGGGTGGCTACACCTTC
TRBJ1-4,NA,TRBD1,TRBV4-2,CASSRTITGTGREKLFF,TGTGCCAGCAGCCGGACCATAACCGGGACAGGGAGAGAAAAACTGTTTTTT
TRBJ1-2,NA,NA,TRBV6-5,CASAKLSGAGGYTF,TGTGCCAGCGCCAAACTTTCAGGGGCGGGTGGCTACACCTTC
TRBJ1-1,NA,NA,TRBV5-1,CASSLFTGKNTEAFF,TGCGCCAGCAGCTTGTTTACAGGGAAGAACACTGAAGCTTTCTTT
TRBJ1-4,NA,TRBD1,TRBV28,CASSFRSQGREKLFF,TGTGCCAGCAGTTTTAGATCACAGGGGCGAGAAAAACTGTTTTTT
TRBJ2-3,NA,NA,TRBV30,CAWTGTRGMDTQYF,TGTGCCTGGACAGGGACTCGAGGCATGGATACGCAGTATTTT
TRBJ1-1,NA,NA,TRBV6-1,CASSEEDSLTEAFF,TGTGCCAGCAGTGAGGAGGACAGTCTTACTGAAGCTTTCTTT
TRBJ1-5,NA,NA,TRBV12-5,CASGLGTRGGLLYSNQPQHF,TGTGCTAGTGGTTTGGGAACCCGGGGAGGACTCCTTTATAGCAATCAGCCCCAGCATTTT